The 17 T cell receptor beta chains presented below share a single source sample, sequenced in a study of shared clonotypes between healthy human individuals. Here immunoSEQ multiplex PCR was the method, and the copy in TCRdb shows in-frame clones only, minus some. The sample lists roughly 2.6 million clones, over 85% seen once, with over 0.12% in the top ten. The sample was naive CD4+ T cells sorted from blood. The subset: CD45RA+ positively selected. The receptor source for this set is a man between 18 and 29 years old in good health.

The rearrangement links TRBV29-1 to TRBJ1-1; TRBD1 might be the D (5 bases). The CDR3 sequence is 14 residues long. Per germline, CDR1 SQVTM and CDR2 ANQGSEA. The V end lost 4 bases, the J end lost 0 bases, and 12 bases lay between the germline ends. As DNA, the CDR3 is TGCAGCGTTGGAGCAGGGCTCATGAACACTGAAGCTTTCTTT. It codes for CSVGAGLMNTEAFF. The full variable domain, completed using reference TRBV29-1 and TRBJ1-1, is SAVISQKPSRDICQRGTSLTIQCQVDSQVTMMFWYRQQPGQSLTLIATANQGSEATYESGFVIDKFPISRPNLTFSTLTVSNMSPEDSSIYLCSVGAGLMNTEAFFGQGTRLTVV.

The chain uses TRBV11-2 and TRBJ2-1; perhaps TRBD2 as D (7 bases). Trimming shortened V by 3 bases and J by 2 bases, and 14 bases separated the two germline ends. From germline, CDR1 is SGHAT and CDR2 FQNNGV. The CDR3 spans 16 residues. The CDR3 bases are TGTGCCAGCAGCTTGGGAGGGGGGGTAACCTACAATGAGCAGTTCTTC. It translates to CASSLGGGVTYNEQFF.

The rearrangement links TRBV6-1 to TRBJ2-7; D possibly uses TRBD1 or TRBD2 (5 bases each). Per germline, CDR1 MNHNS and CDR2 SASEGT. The CDR3 covers 13 residues. The V and J ends lost 7 bases and 7 bases respectively, with 17 bases between them. CDR3 in DNA: TGTGCCAGCACTGGGACCTCCGTGGGTGAGCAGTACTTC. Its translation: CASTGTSVGEQYF.

The J gene is TRBJ1-2, the V gene TRBV27; D remains ambiguous. Trimming took 0 bases from V and 4 from J, leaving 9 bases between them. The length of the CDR3 is 14 residues. Germline values: CDR1 MNHEY, CDR2 SMNVEV (reference sequence). The CDR3 DNA follows: TGTGCCAGCAGTTTATCAGACGCCAGCTATGGCTACACCTTC. Amino acids: CASSLSDASYGYTF.

This chain links TRBV11-2 with TRBJ2-3, with 10 bases lining up with TRBD2. Germline CDR1 reads SGHAT; CDR2 reads FQNNGV. J gave up 4 bases and V 3 bases, and 4 bases lay outside the gene matches. This CDR3 contains 15 residues. CDR3: CASSLWTSGSDTQYF. CDR3 bases: TGTGCCAGCAGCTTGTGGACTAGCGGATCAGATACGCAGTATTTT.

The chain couples TRBV2 to TRBJ2-3; D unresolved. CDR3 length: 16 residues. Germline CDR1 is SNHLY and CDR2 is FYNNEI. V dropped 4 bases and J dropped 2 bases, with 16 bases sitting between them. The chain's CDR3 is CASSGSGPIPTDTQYF. CDR3 nucleotides: TGTGCCAGCAGTGGTTCGGGCCCCATCCCCACAGATACGCAGTATTTT.

The CDR3 is CASSGGQDYEQYF. Written as DNA, the CDR3 is TGTGCCAGCAGCGGAGGACAGGACTACGAGCAGTACTTC. This chain connects TRBV9 to TRBJ2-7; 7 bases map to TRBD1. J lost 3 bases, V lost 3 bases, and 3 bases had no gene match. The CDR3 extends over 13 amino acids. Per the germline V gene, CDR1 is SGDLS and CDR2 is YYNGEE. Drawing the rest from reference TRBV9 and TRBJ2-7, the complete variable domain is DSGVTQTPKHLITATGQRVTLRCSPRSGDLSVYWYQQSLDQGLQFLIQYYNGEERAKGNILERFSAQQFPDLHSELNLSSLELGDSALYFCASSGGQDYEQYFGPGTRLTVT.

V and J are TRBV6-5 and TRBJ2-7; TRBD1 matches 7 bases. CDR1 is MNHEY and CDR2 is SVGAGI in the germline V gene. This CDR3 comprises 15 residues. Losses at the gene ends were 6 bases for V and 2 bases for J; bases not matched to a gene: 10. The CDR3 DNA sequence: TGTGCCAGCAGAAGGGGGACAGAACTTACCTACGAGCAGTACTTC. Encoded protein: CASRRGTELTYEQYF.

This chain joins TRBV5-3 and TRBJ2-1, with TRBD1 matching 9 bases. TRBV5-3 is marked as an open reading frame, function uncertain. CDR3 length: 15 amino acids. Trimming cost V 3 bases and J 7 bases; bases outside gene matches: 8. The CDR3 spells CARSYRDRDFNEQFF. Here the CDR3 DNA reads TGTGCCAGAAGCTACCGGGACAGGGATTTTAATGAGCAGTTCTTC.

The J gene is TRBJ2-1, the V gene TRBV27; 10 bases line up with TRBD2. CDR3 length equals 18 residues. In germline, CDR1 is MNHEY, CDR2 SMNVEV (reference sequence). The V segment lost 2 bases and the J segment 6 bases; nucleotides outside the gene matches: 13. The CDR3 region is CASSLRPSGRYMGNEQFF. The CDR3 DNA reads TGTGCCAGCAGTTTAAGGCCTAGCGGGAGATATATGGGCAATGAGCAGTTCTTC.

This rearrangement joins TRBV27 to TRBJ1-5, with D uncertain. The CDR3 has 13 amino acids. Trimming stripped 2 bases from V and 4 bases from J, with 6 bases between. Per germline, CDR1 MNHEY and CDR2 SMNVEV (reference sequence). CDR3 bases: TGTGCCAGCAGTTTACAGGTGAATCAGCCCCAGCATTTT. It is translated as CASSLQVNQPQHF.

Note on this clone: The same CDR3 also results from other DNA sequences found in this sample. The chain employs TRBV10-3 and TRBJ1-2; tentatively, D is TRBD1 (5 bases). CDR3 size: 13 residues. CDR1 is ENHRY, CDR2 SYGVKD, per germline. V was clipped by 3 bases and J by 2 bases, with 7 bases between them. This CDR3 is CAISDGANYGYTF. The CDR3 DNA reads TGTGCCATCAGTGACGGGGCCAACTATGGCTACACCTTC.

The chain joins TRBV10-2 to TRBJ1-2; D is unresolved. CDR3 length: 13 residues. Trimming stripped 3 bases from V and 7 bases from J, with 12 bases between. The V gene's germline CDR1 is WSHSY and CDR2 SAAADI. The CDR3 region has the DNA TGCGCCAGCAGTGAAAGAGGAATGGTTGGCTACACCTTC. Translation: CASSERGMVGYTF.

This clone was seen more than once but under ten times. The rearrangement joins TRBV30 to TRBJ1-1; maybe TRBD1 (5 bases). The CDR3 covers 11 residues. V was cut by 5 bases and J by 4 bases, with 8 bases left in between. The V gene's germline CDR1 is GTSNPN and CDR2 SVGIG (reference sequence). The DNA of the CDR3 is TGTGCCTGGGCGGGGGGCACTGAAGCTTTCTTT. Its protein is CAWAGGTEAFF.

The chain has TRBV6-6 and TRBJ2-7, with no clear D. Looked up from germline, CDR1 is MNHNY and CDR2 is SVGAGI (reference sequence). With 0 bases removed from V and 3 bases from J, the gap between germline ends came to 6 bases. The CDR3 covers 13 residues. CDR3 nucleotide sequence: TGTGCCAGCAGTTACTCGAATGTCTACGAGCAGTACTTC. Translation gives CASSYSNVYEQYF.

The rearrangement uses TRBV19 and TRBJ1-2; D may be TRBD1 (6 bases). Germline V CDR1 and CDR2: LNHDA, SQIVND (reference sequence). The CDR3 runs 17 residues. With 6 bases removed from V and 5 bases from J, the gap between germline ends came to 25 bases. Here the CDR3 DNA reads TGTGCCAGTAGAAAAGGAGGGGGGGCCGTTCGGGAATATGGCTACACCTTC. Amino acid sequence: CASRKGGGAVREYGYTF.

V usage is TRBV4-3 and J usage is TRBJ1-5; D is uncertain. Germline values: CDR1 LGHNA, CDR2 YSLEER. This CDR3 is 15 amino acids long. The ends were cut back, 0 bases at V and 6 bases at J, with 12 bases in the middle. CDR3 region: CASSQDRTIGQPQHF. The CDR3 bases are TGCGCCAGCAGCCAAGATAGAACGATCGGTCAGCCCCAGCATTTT.